This is a list of T cell receptor beta chains from one sample in a study of blood T cell repertoires in COVID-19. TCRdb's table, derived via immunoSEQ multiplex PCR, lists solely in-frame clones and lacks some. The sample includes about 440,000 clones, more than 70% of them seen just once. Sequenced sample: peripheral blood. The receptors originated from a woman between 50 and 59 years old with COVID-19, enrolled during active disease. The CDR3 runs from the conserved cysteine through the conserved F or W. Each record gives: D gene, V gene, clone size, J gene, CDR3 DNA, CDR3 protein. A D gene is named only where the DNA matches it firmly. Not every row has a clone size; where given, it reads once, few, many or a size class.

>.|TRBV30|.|TRBJ1-1
TGTGCCTCAAGGGGAGGACCCATGAACACTGAAGCTTTCTTT
CASRGGPMNTEAFF
>TRBD2|TRBV5-8|.|TRBJ2-7
TGTGCCAGCAGCTTGGAGCGGGGGGCGACAGACGAGCAGTACTTC
CASSLERGATDEQYF
>.|TRBV19|.|TRBJ1-1
TGTGCCAGTGCCGGGACACAAAACACTGAAGCTTTCTTT
CASAGTQNTEAFF
>.|TRBV7-2|.|TRBJ2-7
TGTGCCAGCAGCCCAACCTGGGCTGGCGCCTACGAGCAGTACTTC
CASSPTWAGAYEQYF
>TRBD1|TRBV6-6|.|TRBJ1-6
TGTGCCAGCAGGGACGAGGTGGGGACAGGGGTTTCACCCCTCCACTTT
CASRDEVGTGVSPLHF
>TRBD1|TRBV2|.|TRBJ1-5
TGTGCCAGCAGTCTGACAGGGGTGAGCAATCAGCCCCAGCATTTT
CASSLTGVSNQPQHF
>TRBD1|TRBV5-6|.|TRBJ1-4
TGTGCCAGCAGCCTCCCAGGGACAGGGGACTTAAAACTGTTTTTT
CASSLPGTGDLKLFF
>.|TRBV18|.|TRBJ1-5
TGTGCCAGCTCACCGGATGGACAGCTGAATCAGCCCCAGCATTTT
CASSPDGQLNQPQHF
>.|TRBV3-1/TRBV3-2|.|TRBJ2-3
TGTGCCAGCAGCCCAACTTCGAGACGGGCGCAGTATTTT
CASSPTSRRAQYF
>.|TRBV12-3/TRBV12-4|.|TRBJ1-6
TGTGCCAGCAGTTTAGACTGGGGGGGATTCCCCCACTTT
CASSLDWGGFPHF
>TRBD1|TRBV7-9|once|TRBJ1-6
TGTGCCAGCAGCAGGGTCAGCCGGGACAGGGATTCACCCCTCCACTTT
CASSRVSRDRDSPLHF
>.|TRBV11-2|.|TRBJ1-1
TGTGCCAGCAGCTTGTATGGGGGGGGAAACACTGAAGCTTTCTTT
CASSLYGGGNTEAFF
>.|TRBV14|.|TRBJ1-1
TGTGCCAGCAGCCAAATCGGGACACCTAACACTGAAGCTTTCTTT
CASSQIGTPNTEAFF
>.|TRBV5-4|once|TRBJ1-4
TGTGCCAGCAGCTTAACAGGGTGGGGAGAAAAACTGTTTTTT
CASSLTGWGEKLFF
>.|TRBV2|.|TRBJ2-7
TGTGCCAGCAAAGGGGACAAGGACGAGCAGTACTTC
CASKGDKDEQYF
>.|TRBV7-9|.|TRBJ1-2
TGTGCCAGCAGCGGGGGCCTGGGTGGCTATGGCTACACCTTC
CASSGGLGGYGYTF
>.|TRBV6-5|few|TRBJ2-1
TGTGCCAGCAGTCCGCTCCAGGGTGAGCAGTTCTTC
CASSPLQGEQFF
>TRBD2|TRBV5-1|.|TRBJ2-1
TGCGCCAGCAGCCAATCTACTAGCGGGGGGGCTAATGAGCAGTTCTTC
CASSQSTSGGANEQFF
>.|TRBV5-1|.|TRBJ1-1
TGCGCCAGCAGCTTGGCCGGGACAACACAGAACACTGAAGCTTTCTTT
CASSLAGTTQNTEAFF
>.|TRBV29-1|.|TRBJ2-5
TGCAGCGTTGTCCCCAGGGCGGGGGAGACCCAGTACTTC
CSVVPRAGETQYF
>.|TRBV11-2|.|TRBJ2-1
TGTGCCAGCAGCTTGCCAGGTGGACTATCCTACAATGAGCAGTTCTTC
CASSLPGGLSYNEQFF
>.|TRBV6-5|.|TRBJ1-5
TGTGCCAGTATGAGGAGCGCTAGCAATCAGCCCCAGCATTTT
CASMRSASNQPQHF
>TRBD1|TRBV28|.|TRBJ2-7
TGTGCCAGCAGTACTTGGACAGGGGGCTCCTACGAGCAGTACTTC
CASSTWTGGSYEQYF
>TRBD1|TRBV30|.|TRBJ1-4
TGTGCCTGGGGAGGGGACAGGGGGCCTAATGAAAAACTGTTTTTT
CAWGGDRGPNEKLFF
>.|TRBV10-3|.|TRBJ1-2
TGTGCCATCAGTACACCGACAGCGTCAGACTATGGCTACACCTTC
CAISTPTASDYGYTF
>TRBD1|TRBV5-1|.|TRBJ2-7
TGCGCCAGCAGCCCGGACAGGGCCGAGCAGTACTTC
CASSPDRAEQYF
>.|TRBV11-2|.|TRBJ1-2
TGTGCCAGCAGCTTAGGGGGGGAAACCTATGGCTACACCTTC
CASSLGGETYGYTF
>.|TRBV7-9|.|TRBJ1-6
TGTGCCAGCAGCTTTGCAGGAGGACCCCTCCACTTT
CASSFAGGPLHF
>TRBD1|TRBV12-3/TRBV12-4|.|TRBJ2-7
TGTGCCAGCAGTTTTACAGGGGTCCCCGAGCAGTACTTC
CASSFTGVPEQYF
>.|TRBV5-4|.|TRBJ2-7
TGTGCCAGCAGCTTGGGCCTCAGGGGCGGCCCCAGGGACGAGCAGTACTTC
CASSLGLRGGPRDEQYF
>TRBD1|TRBV2|.|TRBJ1-5
TGTGCCAGCAGTCGACAGGGCGGCAATCAGCCCCAGCATTTT
CASSRQGGNQPQHF
>.|TRBV15|many|TRBJ1-1
TGTGCCACCAGCAGACATTTTGCTTTCTTT
CATSRHFAFF
>TRBD1|TRBV5-5|.|TRBJ1-5
TGTGCCAGCAGCGGGGGACAGGGGGGTTATAGCAATCAGCCCCAGCATTTT
CASSGGQGGYSNQPQHF
>.|TRBV19|once|TRBJ1-1
TGTGCCAGTAGTAAGGGAGGGACTGAAGCTTTCTTT
CASSKGGTEAFF
>.|TRBV3-1/TRBV3-2|.|TRBJ2-5
TGTGCCAGCAGCCAAGCGGGGGAAGAGACCCAGTACTTC
CASSQAGEETQYF
>.|TRBV5-1|.|TRBJ1-1
TGCGCCAGCAGCTTGGTTCAGGGCGAAGCTGAAGCTTTCTTT
CASSLVQGEAEAFF
>.|TRBV29-1|.|TRBJ1-2
TGCAGCGTTGTGGGCGGGGTGTATGGCTACACCTTC
CSVVGGVYGYTF
>.|TRBV5-6|once|TRBJ1-1
TGTGCCAGCAGCCCCGCCTTGGGACTATCGGGGACTGAAGCTTTCTTT
CASSPALGLSGTEAFF
>.|TRBV9|.|TRBJ1-6
TGTGCCAGCAGCGTAGGCGGGGATAATTCACCCCTCCACTTT
CASSVGGDNSPLHF
>TRBD2|TRBV4-1|.|TRBJ2-1
TGCGCCAGCAGCTTTAGCGGGGGGCGTAATGAGCAGTTCTTC
CASSFSGGRNEQFF
>.|TRBV14|.|TRBJ1-2
TGTGCCAGCAGCCAAGGGCTTCTCTATGGCTACACCTTC
CASSQGLLYGYTF
>TRBD1|TRBV3-1/TRBV3-2|.|TRBJ1-1
TGTGCCAGCAGCCCCGACAGGGATGGAGACACTGAAGCTTTCTTT
CASSPDRDGDTEAFF
>TRBD1|TRBV19|.|TRBJ1-1
TGTGCCAGTACCCGGACAGGGGTGAACACTGAAGCTTTCTTT
CASTRTGVNTEAFF
>TRBD2|TRBV11-2|.|TRBJ2-5
TGTGCCAGCAGCTTTAGGGTAGCGGGGGAGACCCAGTACTTC
CASSFRVAGETQYF
>.|TRBV5-1|.|TRBJ1-2
TGCGCCAGCAGCTTATCTCGGACAGATTATGGCTACACCTTC
CASSLSRTDYGYTF
>TRBD1|TRBV15|.|TRBJ1-4
TGTGCCACCAGCAGAGACTTCCCGGGAAGGGACAGGGGAGAAAAACTGTTTTTT
CATSRDFPGRDRGEKLFF
>TRBD1|TRBV30|.|TRBJ2-7
TGTGCCTGGAGTGCTGACAGGGGGTTCGGACAGTACTTC
CAWSADRGFGQYF
>.|TRBV4-2|.|TRBJ2-5
TGTGCCAGCAGCGAAAGCCTAGGGGGAACTACCCAGGGGACCCAGTACTTC
CASSESLGGTTQGTQYF